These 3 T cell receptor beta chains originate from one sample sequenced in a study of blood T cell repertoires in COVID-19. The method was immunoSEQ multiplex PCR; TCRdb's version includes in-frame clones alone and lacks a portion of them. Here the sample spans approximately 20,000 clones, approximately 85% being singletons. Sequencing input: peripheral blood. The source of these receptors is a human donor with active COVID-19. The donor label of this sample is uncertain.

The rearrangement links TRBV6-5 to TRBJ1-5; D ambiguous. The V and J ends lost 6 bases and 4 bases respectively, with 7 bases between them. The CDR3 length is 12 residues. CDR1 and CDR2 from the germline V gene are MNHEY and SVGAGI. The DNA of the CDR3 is TGTGCCAGCAGCGTCCTGAATCAGCCCCAGCATTTT. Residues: CASSVLNQPQHF.

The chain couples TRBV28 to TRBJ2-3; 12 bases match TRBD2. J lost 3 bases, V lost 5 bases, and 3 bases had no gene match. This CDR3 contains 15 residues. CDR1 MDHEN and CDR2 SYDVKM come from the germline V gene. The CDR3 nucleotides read TGTGCCAGCAGTGCCGGGACTAGCGGGACAGATACGCAGTATTTT. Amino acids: CASSAGTSGTDTQYF.

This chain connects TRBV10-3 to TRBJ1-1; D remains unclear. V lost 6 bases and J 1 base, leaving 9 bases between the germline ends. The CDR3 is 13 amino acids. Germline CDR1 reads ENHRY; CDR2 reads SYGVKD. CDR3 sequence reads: CAIREEGNTEAFF. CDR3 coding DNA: TGTGCCATCAGAGAAGAGGGGAACACTGAAGCTTTCTTT.